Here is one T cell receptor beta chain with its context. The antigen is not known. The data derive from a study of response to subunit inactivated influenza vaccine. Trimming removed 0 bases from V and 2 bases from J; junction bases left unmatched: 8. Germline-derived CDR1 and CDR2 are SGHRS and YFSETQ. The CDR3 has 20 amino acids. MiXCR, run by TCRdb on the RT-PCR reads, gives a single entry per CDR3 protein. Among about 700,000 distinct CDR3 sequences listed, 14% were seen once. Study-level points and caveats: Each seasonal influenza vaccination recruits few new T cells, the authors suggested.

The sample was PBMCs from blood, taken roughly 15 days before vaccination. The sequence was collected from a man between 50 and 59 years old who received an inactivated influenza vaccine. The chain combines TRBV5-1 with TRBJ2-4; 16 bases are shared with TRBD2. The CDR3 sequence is CASSLETGTSGRGSKNIQYF. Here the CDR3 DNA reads TGCGCCAGCAGCTTGGAAACCGGGACTAGCGGGAGGGGGTCCAAAAACATTCAGTACTTC.